Shown below are 27 T cell receptor beta chains from a single sample sequenced in a study of T cells in Graves' hyperthyroidism and ophthalmopathy. TCR beta CDR3 regions were amplified from RNA. Carried out on the TCR CDR3, a first-round RT-PCR used the HTBI primer set. TCRdb ran MiXCR on the multiplex PCR reads and lists one entry per CDR3 protein. The sample carries about 400,000 distinct CDR3 sequences, 15% to 19% recorded once. The sequenced sample consisted of blood. Receptor source: a woman under 30 with Graves' hyperthyroidism.

This clonotype showed up many times. This chain links TRBV5-1 with TRBJ1-1; 11 bases agree with TRBD1. Germline CDR1 is SGHRS and CDR2 is YFSETQ. J gave up 1 base and V 0 bases, and 5 bases lay outside the gene matches. CDR3 length: 17 amino acids. The CDR3 loop reads CASSLAGTGGGNTEAFF. Here the CDR3 DNA reads TGCGCCAGCAGCTTGGCCGGGACAGGGGGAGGGAACACTGAAGCTTTCTTT.

The V gene is TRBV24-1, the J gene TRBJ2-3, with D unresolved. V lost 8 bases, J lost 1 base, and 6 bases lay in between. Germline loops: CDR1 KGHDR, CDR2 SFDVKD. The CDR3 has 12 residues. CDR3 DNA sequence: TGTGCCACCAAGGGTGGCACAGATACGCAGTATTTT. It is translated as CATKGGTDTQYF.

This clonotype was seen many times. The chain couples TRBV7-9 to TRBJ2-1, with D perhaps given as TRBD1 or TRBD2 (5 bases each). CDR1 SEHNR and CDR2 FQNEAQ come from the germline V gene (reference sequence). V lost 5 bases, J lost 4 bases, and 15 bases lay in between. CDR3 length: 15 amino acids. The CDR3 DNA reads as TGTGCCAGCAGCGAAACAGAGAGGGGTTACAATGAGCAGTTCTTC. Protein sequence: CASSETERGYNEQFF.

This clonotype appeared many times. The chain couples TRBV5-6 to TRBJ1-2; D call uncertain. V was cut by 0 bases and J by 7 bases, with 13 bases left in between. This CDR3 is built from 14 residues. CDR1 is SGHDT and CDR2 is YYEEEE in the germline V gene. DNA for the CDR3: TGTGCCAGCAGCTTGGCCTGGGCCACCGGTGGCTACACCTTC. Its protein product is CASSLAWATGGYTF.

This clonotype was detected many times. This chain uses TRBV11-2 with TRBJ1-2; no definite D call. Germline V gene data show CDR1 as SGHAT and CDR2 as FQNNGV. This CDR3 region has 15 residues. V was pared by 6 bases and J by 7 bases, with 21 bases between. The DNA of the CDR3 is TGTGCCAGCAGGCTCGACAACCGGGCCGTAGGTGGCTACACCTTC. Amino acids: CASRLDNRAVGGYTF.

This clonotype came up many times. J is TRBJ2-7 and V is TRBV30, with 10 bases that match TRBD1. The CDR3 is 17 residues long. After removal of 3 bases from V and 3 bases from J, the junction contained 14 bases not matched to a gene. Germline lookup yields CDR1 GTSNPN and CDR2 SVGIG (reference sequence). The CDR3 is CAWRRQGAHWVNYEQYF. CDR3 bases: TGTGCCTGGAGGCGACAGGGGGCCCACTGGGTCAACTACGAGCAGTACTTC. The whole variable domain, remainder taken from reference TRBV30 and TRBJ2-7, is SQTIHQWPATLVQPVGSPLSLECTVEGTSNPNLYWYRQAAGRGLQLLFYSVGIGQISSEVPQNLSASRPQDRQFILSSKKLLLSDSGFYLCAWRRQGAHWVNYEQYFGPGTRLTVT.

This clonotype was seen at least ten times. This chain connects TRBV11-2 to TRBJ1-3, with unresolved D. Germline V gives CDR1 SGHAT, CDR2 FQNNGV. This CDR3 has 16 amino acids. Deletions cut 5 bases from V and 4 bases from J, with 18 bases between. The CDR3 spells CASSMLQDRPGNTIYF. The DNA of the CDR3 is TGTGCCAGCAGCATGCTCCAGGATCGTCCCGGAAACACCATATATTTT.

This clonotype was observed many times. The genes are TRBV13 and TRBJ2-7, with unresolved D. This CDR3 has 12 amino acids. V was trimmed by 4 bases and J by 3 bases, leaving 7 bases between them. The V gene's germline CDR1 is PRHDT and CDR2 FYEKMQ (reference sequence). The CDR3 loop is CASSSFNYEQYF. CDR3 in DNA: TGTGCCAGCAGCTCTTTTAACTACGAGCAGTACTTC.

The chain has TRBV7-9 and TRBJ1-4; D ambiguous. Germline V gene sequence: CDR1 SEHNR, CDR2 FQNEAQ (reference sequence). Deletions cut 4 bases from V and 8 bases from J, with 11 bases between. CDR3 size: 13 residues. The CDR3 nucleotides read TGTGCCAGCAGCTCCGCAGTGGGGGAAAAACTGTTTTTT. It specifies CASSSAVGEKLFF.

This clonotype was observed many times. The genes are TRBV3-1 and TRBJ2-7, with TRBD1 as a possible D gene (5 bases). V lost 5 bases to trimming and J lost 6 bases, with 17 bases between them. The CDR3 loop spans 14 amino acids. Germline CDR1 is LGHDT and CDR2 is YNNKEL (reference sequence). CDR3 in amino acids: CASSRGLLQPEQYF. CDR3 in DNA: TGTGCCAGCAGCAGGGGCCTTTTGCAACCCGAGCAGTACTTC.

This clonotype was counted at least ten times. This rearrangement joins TRBV7-2 to TRBJ1-2; D is undetermined. The V end lost 1 base, the J end lost 7 bases, and 7 bases lay between the germline ends. The length of the CDR3 is 12 residues. The germline gives CDR1 SGHTA, CDR2 FQGNSA. The CDR3: CASSLERGGYTF. The DNA for the CDR3 is TGTGCCAGCAGCTTAGAGCGGGGTGGCTACACCTTC.

The CDR3 loop reads CASSNQGALDEQFF. The CDR3 nucleotides read TGTGCCAGCAGCAACCAGGGGGCTTTGGATGAGCAGTTCTTC. This chain joins TRBV7-3 and TRBJ2-1, with TRBD1 identical over 8 bases. Germline lookup yields CDR1 SGHTA and CDR2 FQGTGA. The V gene end was trimmed by 5 bases and the J gene end by 8 bases; junction bases not matched to a gene: 8. The CDR3 spans 14 residues.

This clonotype appeared many times. The chain recombines TRBV4-3 with TRBJ2-7; 8 bases are a match to TRBD1. The V gene end was trimmed by 0 bases and the J gene end by 2 bases; junction bases not matched to a gene: 3. The CDR3 is 15 residues long. Germline loops: CDR1 LGHNA, CDR2 YSLEER. This chain's CDR3 is CASSQDGTGPYEQYF. For the CDR3, the DNA is TGCGCCAGCAGCCAAGATGGGACAGGCCCCTACGAGCAGTACTTC.

This clonotype was detected many times. The chain is built from TRBV7-2 and TRBJ2-5, with 13 bases fitting TRBD2. Germline V gives CDR1 SGHTA, CDR2 FQGNSA. This CDR3 is 14 amino acids long. V gave up 5 bases and J gave up 6 bases; unmatched junction bases: 3. The CDR3 is CASSTSGGAQTQYF. The DNA of the CDR3 is TGTGCCAGCAGCACTAGCGGGGGGGCACAGACCCAGTACTTC.

V usage is TRBV24-1 and J usage is TRBJ1-5, with 7 bases fitting TRBD1. The V segment lost 4 bases and the J segment 3 bases; nucleotides outside the gene matches: 8. The CDR3 runs to 16 residues. Germline CDR1 is KGHDR and CDR2 is SFDVKD. CDR3 DNA sequence: TGTGCCACCAGTGACCACCTCGACAGGGTCAATCAGCCCCAGCATTTT. It encodes CATSDHLDRVNQPQHF.

Many counts were recorded for this clonotype. The chain has TRBV5-1 and TRBJ1-1, with D tentatively TRBD1 (5 bases). Germline CDR1 SGHRS, CDR2 YFSETQ. The V end was cut by 0 bases, the J end by 4 bases, with 13 bases between. The CDR3 length is 15 residues. The CDR3 reads CASSLVRGGGTEAFF. In nucleotides, the CDR3 is TGCGCCAGCAGCTTGGTACGCGGGGGTGGCACTGAAGCTTTCTTT.

Many counts were recorded for this clonotype. The chain couples TRBV28 to TRBJ1-4, with D possibly being TRBD1 (5 bases). V dropped 4 bases and J dropped 13 bases, with 16 bases sitting between them. Germline CDR1 and CDR2: MDHEN and SYDVKM. This CDR3 contains 13 residues. The CDR3, as DNA: TGTGCCAGCAGTTCCACCGGACGGCAGGGACTGTTTTTT. It yields the protein CASSSTGRQGLFF. Drawing the rest from reference TRBV28 and TRBJ1-4, the complete variable domain is DVKVTQSSRYLVKRTGEKVFLECVQDMDHENMFWYRQDPGLGLRLIYFSYDVKMKEKGDIPEGYSVSREKKERFSLILESASTNQTSMYLCASSSTGRQGLFFGSGTQLSVL.

This clonotype was seen repeatedly, ten times or more. The chain couples TRBV2 to TRBJ1-1, with 8 bases identical to TRBD1. This CDR3 comprises 16 residues. The germline CDR1 and CDR2 sequences are SNHLY and FYNNEI. V shed 3 bases, J shed 1 base, and the junction held 7 bases outside the gene matches. The DNA of the CDR3 is TGTGCCAGCAGTGATAGTCCGGGACAGGAGAACACTGAAGCTTTCTTT. Its translation: CASSDSPGQENTEAFF. Supplemented by reference TRBV2 and TRBJ1-1, the full variable domain reads EPEVTQTPSHQVTQMGQEVILRCVPISNHLYFYWYRQILGQKVEFLVSFYNNEISEKSEIFDDQFSVERPDGSNFTLKIRSTKLEDSAMYFCASSDSPGQENTEAFFGQGTRLTVV.

A few counts support this clonotype. This chain joins TRBV15 and TRBJ1-1; no reliable D call. Deletions cut 6 bases from V and 1 base from J, with 18 bases between. CDR1 and CDR2 from the germline V gene are LNHNV and YYDKDF (reference sequence). CDR3 length equals 16 residues. The CDR3 spells CATRKRSNERNTEAFF. The CDR3 region has the DNA TGTGCCACCAGAAAGAGAAGTAACGAACGGAACACTGAAGCTTTCTTT.

In its sample, this clonotype was seen a few times. The chain uses TRBV7-9 and TRBJ2-5; D possibly corresponds to TRBD1 (5 bases). The CDR3 extends over 14 amino acids. V gave up 5 bases and J gave up 1 base, with 11 bases separating them. The germline CDR1 and CDR2 sequences are SEHNR and FQNEAQ (reference sequence). The chain's CDR3 is CASSVRATQETQYF. CDR3 DNA sequence: TGTGCCAGCAGCGTCAGGGCGACCCAAGAGACCCAGTACTTC.

This clonotype was seen a few times. The chain links TRBV12-3 or TRBV12-4 to TRBJ1-3, with D uncertain. The CDR3 totals 12 residues. Trimming left V 5 bases short and J 6 bases short, with 8 bases between. As DNA, the CDR3 is TGTGCCAGCAGTAGACTAGAAAACACCATATATTTT. It encodes CASSRLENTIYF.

This clonotype appeared a few times. This chain joins TRBV6-1 and TRBJ2-5, with 7 bases that match TRBD1. Germline CDR1 MNHNS, CDR2 SASEGT. The CDR3 contains 15 residues. V lost 0 bases, J lost 2 bases, and 3 bases stayed unmatched. Written as DNA, the CDR3 is TGTGCCAGCAGTGAAGCAGGGACAGTTCAAGAGACCCAGTACTTC. This encodes CASSEAGTVQETQYF.

This clonotype was recorded at least ten times. The rearrangement uses TRBV5-1 and TRBJ2-1, with D perhaps TRBD2 (5 bases). The CDR3 is made up of 16 amino acids. The germline V gene has CDR1 SGHRS and CDR2 YFSETQ. Trimming shortened V by 2 bases and J by 8 bases, and 20 bases separated the two germline ends. Here the CDR3 reads CASSFVEGTKTDEQFF. For the CDR3, the DNA is TGCGCCAGCAGCTTCGTCGAGGGAACTAAAACGGATGAGCAGTTCTTC.

At least ten counts were recorded for this clonotype. The chain employs TRBV5-1 and TRBJ1-1; TRBD1 agrees at 10 bases. Germline V gives CDR1 SGHRS, CDR2 YFSETQ. The V gene end was trimmed by 2 bases and the J gene end by 3 bases; junction bases not matched to a gene: 4. The CDR3 extends over 15 amino acids. The CDR3 is CASSFRDRGHTEAFF. CDR3 nucleotides: TGCGCCAGCAGCTTCCGGGACAGGGGACACACTGAAGCTTTCTTT.

This clonotype was observed a handful of times. The CDR3 reads CSVAQGRETQYF. In DNA form, the CDR3 reads TGCAGCGTCGCTCAGGGGAGGGAGACCCAGTACTTC. V is TRBV29-1 and J is TRBJ2-5; the D call may be TRBD1 or TRBD2 (6 bases each). The CDR3 runs 12 residues. V was clipped by 6 bases and J by 5 bases, with 13 bases between them. Germline CDR1 is SQVTM and CDR2 is ANQGSEA. The variable domain in full, with the rest retrieved from reference TRBV29-1 and TRBJ2-5, is SAVISQKPSRDICQRGTSLTIQCQVDSQVTMMFWYRQQPGQSLTLIATANQGSEATYESGFVIDKFPISRPNLTFSTLTVSNMSPEDSSIYLCSVAQGRETQYFGPGTRLLVL.

There are many counts of this clonotype. V gene TRBV6-2 or TRBV6-3 combines with J gene TRBJ1-5; D gene ambiguous. V was trimmed by 3 bases and J by 4 bases, leaving 10 bases between them. The CDR3 has 14 residues. CDR1 is MNHEY and CDR2 is SVGEGT in the germline V gene. CDR3 bases: TGTGCCAGCAGTTATTTGAGGGTTAATCAGCCCCAGCATTTT. It encodes CASSYLRVNQPQHF.

On this clonotype itself: Germline and junction disagree at one end, which may indicate a read error. The rearrangement uses TRBV10-1 and TRBJ2-4; D call uncertain. This CDR3 comprises 14 residues. Germline CDR1 reads WNHNN; CDR2 reads SYGVQD (reference sequence). Here the CDR3 reads CAGSDKVAKNIQYF. CDR3 sequence (DNA): TGCGCCGGCAGTGACAAAGTAGCCAAAAACATTCAGTACTTC.